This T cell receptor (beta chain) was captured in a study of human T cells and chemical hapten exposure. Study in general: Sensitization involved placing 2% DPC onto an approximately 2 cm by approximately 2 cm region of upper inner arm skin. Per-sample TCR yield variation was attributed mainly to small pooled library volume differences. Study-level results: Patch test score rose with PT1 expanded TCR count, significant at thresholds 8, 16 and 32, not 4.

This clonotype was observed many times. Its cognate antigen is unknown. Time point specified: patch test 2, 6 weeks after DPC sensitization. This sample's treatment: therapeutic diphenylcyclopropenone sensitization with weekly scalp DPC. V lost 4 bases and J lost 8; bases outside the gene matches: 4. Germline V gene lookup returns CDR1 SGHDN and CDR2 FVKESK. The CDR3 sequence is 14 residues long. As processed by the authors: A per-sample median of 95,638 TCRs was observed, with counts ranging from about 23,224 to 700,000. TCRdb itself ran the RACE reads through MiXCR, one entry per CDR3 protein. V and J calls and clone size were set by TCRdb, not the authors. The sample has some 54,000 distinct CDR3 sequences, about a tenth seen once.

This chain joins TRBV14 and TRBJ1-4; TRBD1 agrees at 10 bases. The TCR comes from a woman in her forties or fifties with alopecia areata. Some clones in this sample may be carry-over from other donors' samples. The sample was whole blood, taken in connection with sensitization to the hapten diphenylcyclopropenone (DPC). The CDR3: CASSPRTGGEKLFF. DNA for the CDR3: TGTGCCAGCAGCCCGCGGACAGGGGGGGAAAAACTGTTTTTT.